The 6 T cell receptor beta chains below were found in one sample sequenced in a study of blood T cells in healthy people across ages. For the second PCR, which ran for about 7 to 12 cycles, a sample-barcoded 5' primer and a J-beta primer mix were used. TCRdb reprocessed the 5' RACE reads with MiXCR, giving one entry per CDR3 protein. The profile shows some 1 million distinct CDR3 sequences, 40% to 50% of them singletons. The sequenced sample consisted of blood. These receptors all come from a woman aged 60 to 75 in good health.

This clonotype turned up a few times. V usage is TRBV2 and J usage is TRBJ2-7; TRBD2 is a possible D gene (5 bases). CDR1 is SNHLY, CDR2 FYNNEI, per germline. Trimming cost V 6 bases and J 7 bases, with 22 bases left between them. This CDR3 spans 15 amino acids. The CDR3 is CASRISGLSSHEQYF. CDR3 in DNA: TGTGCCAGCAGAATAAGCGGACTGAGCTCCCATGAGCAGTACTTC. The whole variable domain, remainder taken from reference TRBV2 and TRBJ2-7, is EPEVTQTPSHQVTQMGQEVILRCVPISNHLYFYWYRQILGQKVEFLVSFYNNEISEKSEIFDDQFSVERPDGSNFTLKIRSTKLEDSAMYFCASRISGLSSHEQYFGPGTRLTVT.

The chain carries TRBV20-1 and TRBJ2-3; the D is unclear. The CDR3 is made up of 14 amino acids. V gave up 0 bases and J gave up 0 bases, with 7 bases separating them. CDR1 and CDR2 (germline): DFQATT, SNEGSKA (reference sequence). This chain's CDR3 is CSARDWKSTDTQYF. CDR3 DNA: TGCAGTGCTAGAGATTGGAAAAGCACAGATACGCAGTATTTT.

This chain links TRBV29-1 with TRBJ2-7, with D unclear. CDR1 and CDR2 from the germline V gene are SQVTM and ANQGSEA. The CDR3 contains 13 residues. With 4 bases removed from V and 0 bases from J, the gap between germline ends came to 10 bases. CDR3 region: CSVVENASYEQYF. CDR3 DNA: TGCAGCGTTGTTGAGAATGCCTCCTACGAGCAGTACTTC.

This chain connects TRBV4-1 to TRBJ2-5, with D tentatively TRBD1 or TRBD2 (5 bases each). The CDR3 extends over 16 amino acids. Germline V gives CDR1 MGHRA, CDR2 YSYEKL. V was trimmed by 0 bases and J by 2 bases, leaving 13 bases between them. CDR3 sequence: CASSQEGSGRQETQYF. DNA of the CDR3: TGCGCCAGCAGCCAAGAGGGTTCGGGGCGGCAAGAGACCCAGTACTTC.

The chain uses TRBV14 and TRBJ2-7, with 13 bases identical to TRBD2. Germline V gene sequence: CDR1 SGHDN, CDR2 FVKESK. The CDR3 length is 17 residues. V shed 4 bases, J shed 3 bases, and the junction held 9 bases outside the gene matches. The CDR3 region has the DNA TGTGCCAGCAGCCCCTCCTGGACTAGCGGGAGCCTCTACGAGCAGTACTTC. As protein: CASSPSWTSGSLYEQYF. The full variable domain, completed using reference TRBV14 and TRBJ2-7, is EAGVTQFPSHSVIEKGQTVTLRCDPISGHDNLYWYRRVMGKEIKFLLHFVKESKQDESGMPNNRFLAERTGGTYSTLKVQPAELEDSGVYFCASSPSWTSGSLYEQYFGPGTRLTVT.

The chain couples TRBV6-2 or TRBV6-3 to TRBJ2-3, with TRBD2 identical over 10 bases. Per the germline V gene, CDR1 is MNHEY and CDR2 is SVGEGT. Losses at the gene ends were 7 bases for V and 4 bases for J; bases not matched to a gene: 11. The CDR3 consists of 16 residues. CDR3 protein: CASTRGLAGGPDTQYF. Written as DNA, the CDR3 is TGTGCCAGCACGAGGGGATTAGCGGGAGGTCCAGATACGCAGTATTTT.